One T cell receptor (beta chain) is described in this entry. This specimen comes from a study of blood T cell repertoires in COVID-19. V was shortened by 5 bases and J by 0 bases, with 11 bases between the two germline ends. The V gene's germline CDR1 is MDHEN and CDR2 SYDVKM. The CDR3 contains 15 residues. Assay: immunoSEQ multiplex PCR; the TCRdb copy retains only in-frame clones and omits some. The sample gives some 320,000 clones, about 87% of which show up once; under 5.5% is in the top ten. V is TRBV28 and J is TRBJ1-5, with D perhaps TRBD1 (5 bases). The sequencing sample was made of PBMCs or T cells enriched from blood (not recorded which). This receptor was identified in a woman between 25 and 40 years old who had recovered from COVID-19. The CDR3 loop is CASSPGGYSNQPQHF. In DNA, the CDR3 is TGTGCCAGCAGTCCCGGGGGGTATAGCAATCAGCCCCAGCATTTT.